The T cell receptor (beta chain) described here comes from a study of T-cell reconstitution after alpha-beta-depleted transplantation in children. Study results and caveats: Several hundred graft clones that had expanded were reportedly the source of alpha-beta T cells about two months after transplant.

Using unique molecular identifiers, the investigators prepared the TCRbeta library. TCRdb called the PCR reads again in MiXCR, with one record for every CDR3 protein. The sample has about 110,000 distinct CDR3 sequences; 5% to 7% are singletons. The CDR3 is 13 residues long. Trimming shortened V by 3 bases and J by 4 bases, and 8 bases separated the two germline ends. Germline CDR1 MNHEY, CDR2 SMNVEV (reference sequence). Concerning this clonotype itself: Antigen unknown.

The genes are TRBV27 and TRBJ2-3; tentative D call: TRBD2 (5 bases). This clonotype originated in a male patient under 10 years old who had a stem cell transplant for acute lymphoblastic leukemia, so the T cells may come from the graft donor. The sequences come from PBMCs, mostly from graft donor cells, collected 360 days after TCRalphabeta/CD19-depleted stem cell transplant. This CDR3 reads CASSFGESDTQYF. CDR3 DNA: TGTGCCAGCAGTTTCGGGGAGTCAGATACGCAGTATTTT.